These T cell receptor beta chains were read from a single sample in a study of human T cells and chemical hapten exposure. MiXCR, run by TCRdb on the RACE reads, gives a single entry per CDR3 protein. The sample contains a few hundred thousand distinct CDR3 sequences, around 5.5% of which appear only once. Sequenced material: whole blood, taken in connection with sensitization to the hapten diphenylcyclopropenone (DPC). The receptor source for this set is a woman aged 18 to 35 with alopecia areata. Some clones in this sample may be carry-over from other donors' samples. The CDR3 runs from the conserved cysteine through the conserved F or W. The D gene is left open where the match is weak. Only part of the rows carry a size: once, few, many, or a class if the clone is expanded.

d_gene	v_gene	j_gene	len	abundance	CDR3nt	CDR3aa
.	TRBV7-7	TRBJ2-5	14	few	TGTGCTAGCAGCTTCGGTCGACTTCAAGAGACCCAGTACTTC	CASSFGRLQETQYF
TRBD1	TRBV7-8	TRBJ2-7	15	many	TGTGCCAGCAGCCTGAACCCCCGACAGGGACACGAGCAGTACTTC	CASSLNPRQGHEQYF
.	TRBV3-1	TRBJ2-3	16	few	TGTGCCAGCAGCCAAGATCGAGACACTAGCACAGATACGCAGTATTTT	CASSQDRDTSTDTQYF
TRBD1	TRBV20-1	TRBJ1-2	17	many	TGCAGTGCTAGAGATCCGCTTACAGGGGGCGCGGACTATGGCTACACCTTC	CSARDPLTGGADYGYTF
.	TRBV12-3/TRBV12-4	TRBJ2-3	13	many	TGTGCCAGCAGGGAACCGATCACAGATACGCAGTATTTT	CASREPITDTQYF
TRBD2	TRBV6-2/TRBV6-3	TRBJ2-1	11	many	TGTGCCAGCAGTCATGGGACTAGTTCTGTCTTC	CASSHGTSSVF
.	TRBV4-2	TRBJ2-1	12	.	TGTGCCAGCAGCCAAGAATTGCGGGAGCAGTTCTTC	CASSQELREQFF
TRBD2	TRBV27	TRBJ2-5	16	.	TGTGCCAGCAGTTTTGGGACTAGCGGGGGCCGGAAGACCCAGTACTTC	CASSFGTSGGRKTQYF
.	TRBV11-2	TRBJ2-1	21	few	TGTGCCAGCAGCTTATTCCTGAGAAGCCTTACCCGGACCGAAGGTGGCAATGAGCAGTTCTTC	CASSLFLRSLTRTEGGNEQFF
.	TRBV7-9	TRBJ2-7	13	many	TGTGCCAGCAGCTTAGGGGTCTCCTACGAGCAGTACTTC	CASSLGVSYEQYF
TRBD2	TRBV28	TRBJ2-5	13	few	TGTGCCAGCAGGCCCACTAGCGTTGAGACCCAGTACTTC	CASRPTSVETQYF
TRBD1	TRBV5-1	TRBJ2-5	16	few	TGCGCCAGCAGCTTGCTGGGTTACACAGGGGGAGAGACCCAGTACTTC	CASSLLGYTGGETQYF
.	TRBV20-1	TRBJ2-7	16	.	TGCAGTGCTAGAGATTCGGTGTGGGGACGGCCCTACGAGCAGTACTTC	CSARDSVWGRPYEQYF
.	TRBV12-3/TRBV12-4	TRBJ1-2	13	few	TGTGCCAGCAGTCCGAGAGGTTACTATGGCTACACCTTC	CASSPRGYYGYTF
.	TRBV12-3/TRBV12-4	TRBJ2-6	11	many	TGTGCCAGCAGGCTTTTCAACGTCCTGACTTTC	CASRLFNVLTF
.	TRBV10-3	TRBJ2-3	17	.	TGTGCCATCAGTGAGTCGGCAGGCTCCGGTAGCACAGATACGCAGTATTTT	CAISESAGSGSTDTQYF
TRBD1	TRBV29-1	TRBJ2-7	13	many	TGCAGCGCTTTGACAGGGACCGCAGGAGAGCAGTACTTC	CSALTGTAGEQYF
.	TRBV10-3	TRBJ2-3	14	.	TGTGCCATCAGGAAAGAGGGTGGTACAGATACGCAGTATTTT	CAIRKEGGTDTQYF
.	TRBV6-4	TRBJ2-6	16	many	TGTGCCAGCAGCCCGGGACACTCCTCTGGGGCCAACGTCCTGACTTTC	CASSPGHSSGANVLTF
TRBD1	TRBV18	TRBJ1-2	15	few	TGTGCCAGCTCACCACTCCGGGACAGCTACTATGGCTACACCTTC	CASSPLRDSYYGYTF
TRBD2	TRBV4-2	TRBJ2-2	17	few	TGTGCCAGCAGCCACATTCTAGCGGGGGACCGACCTGGGGAGCTGTTTTTT	CASSHILAGDRPGELFF
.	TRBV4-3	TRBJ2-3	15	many	TGCGCCAGCAGCCAAGCTCAGGGCGGGCCAGATACGCAGTATTTT	CASSQAQGGPDTQYF
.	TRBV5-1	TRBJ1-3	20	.	TGCGCCAGCAGCCCGAGTTTGCGGGCTGGGGTAGCCCGATCTGGAAACACCATATATTTT	CASSPSLRAGVARSGNTIYF
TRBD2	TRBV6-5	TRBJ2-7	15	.	TGTGCCAGCAGTTCCTCCGCGGGGGGGCCCCACGAGCAGTACTTC	CASSSSAGGPHEQYF
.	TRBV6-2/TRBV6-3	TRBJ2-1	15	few	TGTGCCAGCACTCAGGACGAAAGCTCCTACAATGAGCAGTTCTTC	CASTQDESSYNEQFF
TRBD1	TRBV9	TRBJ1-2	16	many	TGTGCCAGCAGCCCCCATCTACTAACAGGGGGCAAGGGCTACACCTTC	CASSPHLLTGGKGYTF
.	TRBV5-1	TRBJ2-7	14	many	TGCGCCAGCAGCTTTGAGGGAAGGACCTACGAGCAGTACTTC	CASSFEGRTYEQYF
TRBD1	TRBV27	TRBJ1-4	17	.	TGTGCCAGCAGGACGATACAGGGGACGGTAGCTAATGAAAAACTGTTTTTT	CASRTIQGTVANEKLFF
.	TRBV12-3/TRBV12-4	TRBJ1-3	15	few	TGTGCCAGCAGCCTTATCAGGGTCTCTGGAAACACCATATATTTT	CASSLIRVSGNTIYF
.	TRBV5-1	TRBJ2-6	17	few	TGCGCCAGCAGCTTGGCGCAAGGCCTCTCTGGGGCCAACGTCCTGACTTTC	CASSLAQGLSGANVLTF
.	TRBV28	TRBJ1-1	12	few	TGTGCCAGCCTACACGGATACACTGAAGCTTTCTTT	CASLHGYTEAFF
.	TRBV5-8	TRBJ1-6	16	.	TGTGCCAGCAGCCCGGGGCCCTGGGGAGGGAATTCACCCCTCCACTTT	CASSPGPWGGNSPLHF
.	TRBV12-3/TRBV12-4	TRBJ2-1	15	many	TGTGCCAGCAGTTTAGTCGTGGGAGCCCACAATGAGCAGTTCTTC	CASSLVVGAHNEQFF
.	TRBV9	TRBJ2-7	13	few	TGTGCCAGCAGCCGGGGAAGCCCCTACGAGCAGTACTTC	CASSRGSPYEQYF
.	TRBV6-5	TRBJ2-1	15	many	TGTGCCAGCAGTTCTTCAGGACTACCAGCTCGGGAGCAGTTCTTC	CASSSSGLPAREQFF
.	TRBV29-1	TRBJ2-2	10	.	TGCAGCGTTGTCGCCGGGGAGCTGTTTTTT	CSVVAGELFF
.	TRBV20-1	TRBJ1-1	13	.	TGCAGTGCTAGAGTCAGGCGGGGGGGCCGAGCTTTCTTT	CSARVRRGGRAFF
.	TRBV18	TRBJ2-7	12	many	TGTGCCAGCTCGGAGGGGGTAGGCGAGCAGTACTTC	CASSEGVGEQYF
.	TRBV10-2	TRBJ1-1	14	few	TGCGCCAGCAGTCACCAGGGAGGGGACACTGAAGCTTTCTTT	CASSHQGGDTEAFF
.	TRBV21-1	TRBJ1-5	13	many	TGTGCCAGCAGCCCGCGCCCTGTGATGACCCAGCATTTT	CASSPRPVMTQHF
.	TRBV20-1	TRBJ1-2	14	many	TGCAGTGCTAGGACTCCCCGCCAGGGAAGAGGCTACACCTTC	CSARTPRQGRGYTF
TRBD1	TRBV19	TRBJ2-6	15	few	TGTGCCACCCGGGACAGGGGCTCGGGGGCCAACGTCCTGACTTTC	CATRDRGSGANVLTF
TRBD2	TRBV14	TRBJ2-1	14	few	TGTGCCAGCAGGACTAGCGGGGGTTACAATGAGCAGTTCTTC	CASRTSGGYNEQFF
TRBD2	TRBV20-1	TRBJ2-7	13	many	TGCAGTGCTCCGACTAGCGGGACCCACGAGCAGTACTTC	CSAPTSGTHEQYF
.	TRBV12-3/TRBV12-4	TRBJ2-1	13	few	TGTGCCAGCAGTTTCGGCTCCTACAATGAGCAGTTCTTC	CASSFGSYNEQFF
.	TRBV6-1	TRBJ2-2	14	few	TGTGCCAGCAGTGAAATCCCGAACACCGGGGAGCTGTTTTTT	CASSEIPNTGELFF
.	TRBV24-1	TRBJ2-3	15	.	TGTGCCACCAGTGATATCGGGGCTAGCACAGATACGCAGTATTTT	CATSDIGASTDTQYF